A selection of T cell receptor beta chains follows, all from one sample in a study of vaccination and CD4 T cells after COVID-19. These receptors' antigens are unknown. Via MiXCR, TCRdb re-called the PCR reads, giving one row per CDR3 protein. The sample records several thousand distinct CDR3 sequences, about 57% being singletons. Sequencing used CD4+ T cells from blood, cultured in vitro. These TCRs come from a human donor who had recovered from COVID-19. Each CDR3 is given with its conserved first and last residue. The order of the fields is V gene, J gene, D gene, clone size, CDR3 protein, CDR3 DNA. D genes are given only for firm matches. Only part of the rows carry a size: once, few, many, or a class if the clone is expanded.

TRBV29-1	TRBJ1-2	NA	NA	CSAKKDTNYGYTF	TGCAGCGCAAAAAAGGACACCAACTATGGCTACACCTTC
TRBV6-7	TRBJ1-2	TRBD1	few	CASSYYTPGQVFWGYGYTF	TGTGCCAGCAGTTACTACACCCCGGGACAGGTCTTCTGGGGATATGGCTACACCTTC
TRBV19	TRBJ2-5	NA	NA	CASRGETQYF	TGTGCCAGTAGAGGCGAGACCCAGTACTTC
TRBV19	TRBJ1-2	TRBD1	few	CASSPNTGGGGYTF	TGTGCCAGTAGTCCCAACACAGGGGGCGGTGGCTACACCTTC
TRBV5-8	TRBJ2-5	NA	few	CASSLGRRIQETQYF	TGTGCCAGCAGCTTGGGACGGAGGATCCAAGAGACCCAGTACTTC
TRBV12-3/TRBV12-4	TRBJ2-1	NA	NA	CAWGLASINEQFF	TGTGCCTGGGGGCTAGCCTCAATCAATGAGCAGTTCTTC
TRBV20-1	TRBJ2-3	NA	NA	CSARSGETSTDTQYF	TGCAGTGCGAGATCGGGGGAAACTAGCACAGATACGCAGTATTTT
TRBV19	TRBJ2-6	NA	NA	CASSSQSSGANVLTF	TGTGCCAGTAGTAGTCAGAGCTCTGGGGCCAACGTCCTGACTTTC
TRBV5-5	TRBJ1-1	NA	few	CASSLYTGNTEAFF	TGTGCCAGCAGCCTTTATACAGGGAACACTGAAGCTTTCTTT
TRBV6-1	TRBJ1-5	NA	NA	CASSEFGQGWSPQHF	TGTGCCAGCAGTGAATTTGGCCAGGGTTGGTCGCCCCAGCATTTT
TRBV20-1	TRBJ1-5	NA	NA	CSARDLRYSGAGNQPQHF	TGCAGTGCTAGAGACCTTAGGTACTCAGGGGCCGGCAATCAGCCCCAGCATTTT
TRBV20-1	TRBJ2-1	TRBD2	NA	CSAPEPLAGGHEQFF	TGCAGTGCGCCCGAACCCCTAGCGGGAGGGCATGAGCAGTTCTTC
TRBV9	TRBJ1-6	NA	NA	CASSVAESPLHF	TGTGCCAGCAGCGTAGCTGAATCACCCCTCCACTTT
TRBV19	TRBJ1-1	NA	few	CASSAGLNTEAFF	TGTGCCAGTAGTGCAGGACTGAACACTGAAGCTTTCTTT
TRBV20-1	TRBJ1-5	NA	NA	CSARRGVGGSNQPQHF	TGCAGTGCTCGAAGAGGGGTAGGGGGAAGCAATCAGCCCCAGCATTTT
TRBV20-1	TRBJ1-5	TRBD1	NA	CSAGGTGRRRQPQHF	TGCAGTGCTGGTGGGACAGGGCGTCGTCGCCAGCCCCAGCATTTT
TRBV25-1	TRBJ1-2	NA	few	CASNDGVGYTF	TGTGCCAGCAACGATGGGGTCGGCTACACCTTC